Described below is a single T cell receptor beta chain sequence and its context. Its cognate antigen has yet to be identified. Within one base of it there is no much larger clone, and no base qualities were kept. Using the deep immunoSEQ assay, multiplex PCR amplified TCR CDR3 regions from genomic DNA. For each cell subset, the extracted genomic DNA was distributed evenly across all wells of several immunoSEQ 96-well plates, and each plate served as one replicate. For sorted subsets, 200 to 250 ng genomic DNA, equal to some 30,000 T cell genomes, was loaded into each replicate PCR. The purified libraries were quantified using a Qubit 3.0 fluorometer, sized with a Bioanalyzer 2100, and then quantified again using the KAPA Library Quantification kit. Each immunoSEQ 96-well plate was sequenced on its own single-read 150-cycle Illumina NextSeq 550 flow cell. The original methods were these. The immunoSEQ output contained only junctional sequences without quality scores, so filtering could not match that applied to full-length reads. Sequences were annotated with PyIR, a Python wrapper for IgBLAST v1.9, using IMGT germline references to assign V/J genes and CDR3. Reads with weak V/J assignments (E-value above 1e-6), missing CDR3, stop codons, out-of-frame junctions, or ambiguous translated residues were removed. V3J clonotypes were defined by identical inferred V gene, J gene, and CDR3 amino acid sequence. Percentage overlap between repertoires was calculated by dividing the number of shared unique clonotypes by the size of the smaller repertoire. Richness of each repertoire was evaluated using RTK rarefaction, the Chao1 estimator, and Recon v2.1 estimates of unobserved clonotypes. OLGA was used to compute generation probabilities for all TCRbeta clonotypes that the gDNA method yielded from a handful of donors. TCRdb retrieved this table from immuneACCESS and kept in-frame rearrangements only. Not all clones are present; in checked studies, unresolved V genes account for under half, and no reason is known for the remainder. V, J and clone size are those of that table, while D and trimming were read from the DNA. For this sample there are around 1.1 million clones; around 77% appear just once. The top ten hold almost 0.9% of the sample.

Donors were healthy HIV-negative adults with no recently reported acute infections or vaccinations. Every donor was a Caucasian adult living in Nashville, Tennessee, USA. CD4+ T cells were enriched by magnetic negative selection, after which naive cells were positively selected on CD45RA and the negative fraction was taken as the memory subset. After blood collection by leukapheresis, PBMCs were isolated using Ficoll-Histopaque density gradient centrifugation and then cryopreserved in the vapor phase of liquid nitrogen. Analytical flow cytometry was used to check the purity and quantity of each magnetically sorted T cell population. Genomic DNA was isolated from every sorted fraction and measured by UV absorbance on a Nanodrop 2000c. This record comes from a study of shared clonotypes between healthy human individuals (dated by TCRdb to about 2020). Regarding the research as a whole: A couple of women and a few men aged 18 to 49 years were included in the cohort. To increase sequencing depth and limit assay-specific biases, TCR repertoire library preparation and sequencing were carried out by different laboratories using diverse techniques. Between about 0.8 and 9 billion PBMCs per donor were obtained by leukapheresis. To estimate repertoire size and how much clonotypes are shared between individuals, the study performed deep sequencing of blood TCR repertoires from roughly five healthy adults. For each donor, CD4 naive and CD4 memory were each run on three plates, CD8 naive on two plates, and CD8 memory on one plate.

Reading from cysteine to phenylalanine, the CDR3 counts 11 amino acids. The entry retains the CDR3 DNA only, 33 bases that are in frame from base 1. As encoded in the germline V gene, CDR1 is SNHLY while CDR2 is FYNNEI. The V and J ends are trimmed by 8 bases and 5 bases, leaving 6 bases between them. What the research found in general, with its limitations: Across a handful of donors, about 5% of naive CD4, over 3% of naive CD8, approximately 2.5% of memory CD4, and roughly 0.4% of memory CD8 clonotypes were shared. The small number of donors limited the genetic and exposure-history diversity represented. Rarefaction of sorted-subset datasets indicated incomplete sequencing despite the large sequencing depth. Based on pairwise subsampling, the degree of clonotype sharing among donors was expected to be affected by sequencing depth. Estimated clonotype richness was generally larger for naive than for memory subsets. Clonotypes shared by all four sorted-subset donors showed higher generation probabilities than non-shared clonotypes. Sampling was restricted to blood, and TCR repertoires in tissues likely differ from the TCR repertoires found in blood.

This receptor was obtained from a man younger than 35 in good health. Some clones in this sample may be carry-over from other donors' samples. This chain joins TRBV2 to TRBJ1-4; the D gene cannot be resolved reliably. Input material: memory CD4+ T cells from PBMCs. In light of the paper, this sample's cell subset or site label describes: CD45RA-negative fraction. The nucleotide sequence reads TGTGCCAGCGCCCAGAATGAAAAACTGTTTTTT. Translated, it reads CASAQNEKLFF.